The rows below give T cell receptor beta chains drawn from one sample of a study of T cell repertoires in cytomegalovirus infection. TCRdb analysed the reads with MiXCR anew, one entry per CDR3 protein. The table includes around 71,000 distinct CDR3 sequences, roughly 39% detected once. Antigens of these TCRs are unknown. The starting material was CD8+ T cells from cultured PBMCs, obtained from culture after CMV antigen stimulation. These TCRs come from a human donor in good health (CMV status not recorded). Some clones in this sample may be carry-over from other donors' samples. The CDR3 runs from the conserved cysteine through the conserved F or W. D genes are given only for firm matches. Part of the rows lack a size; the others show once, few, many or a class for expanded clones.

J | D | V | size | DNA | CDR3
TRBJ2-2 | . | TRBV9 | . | TGTGCCAGCAGCGCCATCCTGGGGGAGCTGTTTTTT | CASSAILGELFF
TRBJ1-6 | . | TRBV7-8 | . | TGTGCCAGCAGCTTAGCCGCAGGGCGATCACCCCTCCACTTT | CASSLAAGRSPLHF
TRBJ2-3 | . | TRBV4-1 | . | TGCGCCAGCAGCCAAGATAGGGGGGGGGCCGGAGATACGCAGTATTTT | CASSQDRGGAGDTQYF
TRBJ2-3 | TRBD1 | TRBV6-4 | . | TGTGCCAGCAGTGGATCCGGGACAGGGGCCCCAGATACGCAGTATTTT | CASSGSGTGAPDTQYF
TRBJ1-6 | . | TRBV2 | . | TGTGCCAGCAGCAAGACAGTCAATAATTCACCCCTCCACTTT | CASSKTVNNSPLHF
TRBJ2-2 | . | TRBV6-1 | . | TGTGCCAGCAGGGAACACACCGGGGAGCTGTTTTTT | CASREHTGELFF
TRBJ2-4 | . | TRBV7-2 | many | TGTGCCAGCAGCCGAAGGCCGCTACTGGCCAAAAACATTCAGTACTTC | CASSRRPLLAKNIQYF
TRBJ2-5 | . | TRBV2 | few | TGTGCCAGCAGAGAGGGGTTCGGGGAGACCCAGTACTTC | CASREGFGETQYF
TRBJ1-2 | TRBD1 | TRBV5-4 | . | TGTGCCAGCAGCTTGAAAGGGACAGGGGGAGGCCATAACTATGGCTACACCTTC | CASSLKGTGGGHNYGYTF
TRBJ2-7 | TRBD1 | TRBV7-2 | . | TGTGCCAGCAGCTTAGGAGGGGGCAGCTTCTACTCCTACGAGCAGTACTTC | CASSLGGGSFYSYEQYF
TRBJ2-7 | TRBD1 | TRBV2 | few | TGTGCCAGCAGTGAGGACAGGCTCCCTCTCTACGAGCAGTACTTC | CASSEDRLPLYEQYF
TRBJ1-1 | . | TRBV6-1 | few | TGTGCCAGCAAGTACGGGACGGCCAACACTGAAGCTTTCTTT | CASKYGTANTEAFF
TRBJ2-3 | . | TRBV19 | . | TGTGCCAGTAGTATAGACGAAGGTGGGGGTTCATCGACGCAGTATTTT | CASSIDEGGGSSTQYF
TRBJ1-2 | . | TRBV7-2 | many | TGTGCCAGCAGCCTCGGCCCAAACTATGGCTACACCTTC | CASSLGPNYGYTF
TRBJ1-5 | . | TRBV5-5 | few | TGTGCCAGCAGCTTGTATGCCCGGGACGATCAGCCCCAGCATTTT | CASSLYARDDQPQHF
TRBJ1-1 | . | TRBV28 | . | TGTGCCAGCAGTTGGATAGGGGAGGACACTGAAGCTTTCTTT | CASSWIGEDTEAFF
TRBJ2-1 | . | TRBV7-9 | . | TGTGCCAGCAGCCCACCACAGTCCTACAATGAGCAGTTCTTC | CASSPPQSYNEQFF
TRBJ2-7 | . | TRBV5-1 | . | TGCGCCAGCAGCTGGCGACTCGGGTCCTACGAGCAGTACTTC | CASSWRLGSYEQYF
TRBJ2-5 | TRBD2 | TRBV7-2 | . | TGTGCCAGCAGCTTAGAAGGCGGGGGGATCCAAGAGACCCAGTACTTC | CASSLEGGGIQETQYF
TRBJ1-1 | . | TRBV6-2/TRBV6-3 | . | TGTGCCAGCAGCAGCGGGACGTCTGAATTGAACACTGAAGCTTTCTTT | CASSSGTSELNTEAFF
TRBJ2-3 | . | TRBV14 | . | TGTGCCAGCAGCCAAGATATAGACGATACGCAGTATTTT | CASSQDIDDTQYF
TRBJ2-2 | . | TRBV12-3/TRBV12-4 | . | TGTGCCAGCAGTCCTAACACCGGGGAGCTGTTTTTT | CASSPNTGELFF
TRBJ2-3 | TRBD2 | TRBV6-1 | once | TGTGCCAGCAGTTTTTGGCGGGGGGTCACAGATACGCAGTATTTT | CASSFWRGVTDTQYF
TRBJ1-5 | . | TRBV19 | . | TGTGCCAGTAGTATATACGATCAGCCCCAGCATTTT | CASSIYDQPQHF
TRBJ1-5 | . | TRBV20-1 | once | TGCAGTGCTAGTCTAGAAGGGATTAGCAATCAGCCCCAGCATTTT | CSASLEGISNQPQHF
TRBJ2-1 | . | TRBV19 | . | TGTGCCAGTAGTATAGATCCTGCTTACAATGAGCAGTTCTTC | CASSIDPAYNEQFF
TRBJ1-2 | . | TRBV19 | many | TGTGCCAGTAGTATATTCCGAAACTATGGCTACACCTTC | CASSIFRNYGYTF
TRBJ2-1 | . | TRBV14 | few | TGTGCCAGCAGCCACCTGAACTCCTACAATGAGCAGTTCTTC | CASSHLNSYNEQFF